This T cell receptor (beta chain) was sequenced for a study of T cell responses to AZD1222 COVID-19 vaccine. The germline gives CDR1 SGHKS, CDR2 YYEKEE (reference sequence). V shed 2 bases, J shed 1 base, and the junction held 5 bases outside the gene matches. This CDR3 comprises 15 residues. TCRdb keeps only in-frame clones here, not all; method: immunoSEQ multiplex PCR. The sample includes around 120,000 clones, about 92% of them seen just once. The clonotype originates from an adult in good health. The chain recombines TRBV5-5 with TRBJ1-2; 7 positions agree with TRBD1. The sequences come from peripheral blood, collected on day 0 of AZD1222 vaccination. The CDR3 loop reads CASSLRGLNNYGYTF. The CDR3 region has the DNA TGTGCCAGCAGCTTAAGGGGGCTAAATAACTATGGCTACACCTTC.